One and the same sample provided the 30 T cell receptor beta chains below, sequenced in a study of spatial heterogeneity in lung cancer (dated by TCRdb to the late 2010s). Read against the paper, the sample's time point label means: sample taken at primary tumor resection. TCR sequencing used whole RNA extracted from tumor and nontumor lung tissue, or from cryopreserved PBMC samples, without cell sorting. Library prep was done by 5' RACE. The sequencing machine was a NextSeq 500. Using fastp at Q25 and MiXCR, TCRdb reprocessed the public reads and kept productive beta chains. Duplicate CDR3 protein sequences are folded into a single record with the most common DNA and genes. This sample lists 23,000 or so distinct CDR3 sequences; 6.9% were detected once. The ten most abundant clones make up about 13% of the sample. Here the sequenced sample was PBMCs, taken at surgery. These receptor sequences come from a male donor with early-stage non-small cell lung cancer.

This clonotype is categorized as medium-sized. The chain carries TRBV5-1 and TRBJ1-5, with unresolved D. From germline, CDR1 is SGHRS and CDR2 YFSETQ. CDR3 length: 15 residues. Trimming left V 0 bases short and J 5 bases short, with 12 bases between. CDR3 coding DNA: TGCGCCAGCAGCTTGGCCGGACTCCACCATCAGCCCCAGCATTTT. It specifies CASSLAGLHHQPQHF.

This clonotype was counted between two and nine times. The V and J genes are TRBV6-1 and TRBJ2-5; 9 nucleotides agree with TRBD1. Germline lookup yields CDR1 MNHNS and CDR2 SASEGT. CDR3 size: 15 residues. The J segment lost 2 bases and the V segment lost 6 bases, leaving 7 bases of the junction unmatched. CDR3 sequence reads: CASRGQGTNQETQYF. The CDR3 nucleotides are TGTGCCAGCAGGGGACAGGGTACCAATCAAGAGACCCAGTACTTC.

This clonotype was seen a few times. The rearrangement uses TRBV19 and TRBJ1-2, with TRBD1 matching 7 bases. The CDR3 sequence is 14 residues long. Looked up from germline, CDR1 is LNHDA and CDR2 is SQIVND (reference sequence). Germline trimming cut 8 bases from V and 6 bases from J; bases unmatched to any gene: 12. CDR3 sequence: CASRYRGGDDGYTF. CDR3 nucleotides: TGTGCCAGTCGGTACAGGGGCGGGGACGATGGCTACACCTTC. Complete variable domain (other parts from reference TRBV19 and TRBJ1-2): DGGITQSPKYLFRKEGQNVTLSCEQNLNHDAMYWYRQDPGQGLRLIYYSQIVNDFQKGDIAEGYSVSREKKESFPLTVTSAQKNPTAFYLCASRYRGGDDGYTFGSGTRLTVV.

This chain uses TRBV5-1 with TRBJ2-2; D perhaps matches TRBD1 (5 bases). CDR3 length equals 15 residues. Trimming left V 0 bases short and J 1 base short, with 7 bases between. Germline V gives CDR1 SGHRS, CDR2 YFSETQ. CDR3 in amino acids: CASSLGTGNTGELFF. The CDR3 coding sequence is TGCGCCAGCAGCTTGGGAACAGGGAACACCGGGGAGCTGTTTTTT.

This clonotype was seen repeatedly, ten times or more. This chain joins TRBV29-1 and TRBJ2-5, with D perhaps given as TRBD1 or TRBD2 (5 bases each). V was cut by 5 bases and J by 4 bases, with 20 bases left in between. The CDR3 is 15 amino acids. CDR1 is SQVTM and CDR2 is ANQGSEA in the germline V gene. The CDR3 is CSVNLGRVPVETQYF. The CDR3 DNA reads TGCAGCGTTAATTTGGGACGCGTCCCGGTAGAGACCCAGTACTTC.

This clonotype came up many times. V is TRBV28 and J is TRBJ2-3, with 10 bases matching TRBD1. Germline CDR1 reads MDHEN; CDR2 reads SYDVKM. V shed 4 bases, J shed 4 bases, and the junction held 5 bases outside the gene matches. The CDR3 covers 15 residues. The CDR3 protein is CASSSPGQGPDTQYF. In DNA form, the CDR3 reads TGTGCCAGCAGTTCCCCGGGACAGGGGCCAGATACGCAGTATTTT.

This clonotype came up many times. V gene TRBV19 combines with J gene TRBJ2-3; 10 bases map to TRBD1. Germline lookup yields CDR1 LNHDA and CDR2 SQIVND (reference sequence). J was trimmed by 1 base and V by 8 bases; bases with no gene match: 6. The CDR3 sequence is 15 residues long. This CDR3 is CASGRDRGGTDTQYF. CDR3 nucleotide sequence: TGTGCCAGTGGCCGGGACAGGGGAGGCACAGATACGCAGTATTTT.

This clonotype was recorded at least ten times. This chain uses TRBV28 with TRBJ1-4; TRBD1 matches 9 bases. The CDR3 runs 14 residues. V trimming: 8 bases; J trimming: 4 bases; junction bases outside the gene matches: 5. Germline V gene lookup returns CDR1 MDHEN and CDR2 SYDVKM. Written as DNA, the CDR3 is TGTGCCAGCTTTGTGGGACAGGGTAATGAAAAACTGTTTTTT. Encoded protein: CASFVGQGNEKLFF.

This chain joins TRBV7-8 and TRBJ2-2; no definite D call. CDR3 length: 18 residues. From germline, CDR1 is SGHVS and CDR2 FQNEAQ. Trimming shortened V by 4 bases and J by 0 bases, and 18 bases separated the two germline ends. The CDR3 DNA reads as TGTGCCAGCAGCTATAAAGCGCATAGGTCCTCGAACACCGGGGAGCTGTTTTTT. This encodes CASSYKAHRSSNTGELFF. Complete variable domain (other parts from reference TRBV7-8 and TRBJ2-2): GAGVSQSPRYKVAKRGQDVALRCDPISGHVSLFWYQQALGQGPEFLTYFQNEAQLDKSGLPSDRFFAERPEGSVSTLKIQRTQQEDSAVYLCASSYKAHRSSNTGELFFGEGSRLTVL.

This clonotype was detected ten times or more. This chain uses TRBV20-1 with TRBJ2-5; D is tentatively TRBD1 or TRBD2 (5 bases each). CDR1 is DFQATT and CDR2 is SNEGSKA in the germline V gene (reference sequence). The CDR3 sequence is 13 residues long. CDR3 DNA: TGCAGCGCTCTCGGGGCAGGGCAAGAGACCCAGTACTTC. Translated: CSALGAGQETQYF.

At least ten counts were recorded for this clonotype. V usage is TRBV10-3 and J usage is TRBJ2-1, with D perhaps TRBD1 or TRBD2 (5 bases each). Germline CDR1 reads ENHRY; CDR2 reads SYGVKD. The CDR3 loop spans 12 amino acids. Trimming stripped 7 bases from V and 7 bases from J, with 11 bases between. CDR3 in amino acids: CAITWDGNEQFF. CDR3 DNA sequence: TGTGCCATCACCTGGGACGGAAATGAGCAGTTCTTC.

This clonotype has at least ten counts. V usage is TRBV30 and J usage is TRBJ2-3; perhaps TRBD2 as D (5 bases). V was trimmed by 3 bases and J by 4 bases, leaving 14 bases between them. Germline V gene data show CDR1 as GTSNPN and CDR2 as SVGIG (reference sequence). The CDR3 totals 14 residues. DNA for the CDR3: TGTGCCTGGAGCAGGAGGTCTGCGCCAGATACGCAGTATTTT. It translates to CAWSRRSAPDTQYF.

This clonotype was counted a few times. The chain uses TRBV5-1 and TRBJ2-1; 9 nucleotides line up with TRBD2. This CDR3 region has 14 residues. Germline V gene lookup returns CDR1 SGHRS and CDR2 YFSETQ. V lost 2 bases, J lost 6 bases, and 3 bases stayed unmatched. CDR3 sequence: CASSLDSGSNEQFF. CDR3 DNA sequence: TGCGCCAGCAGCTTAGATAGCGGGAGCAATGAGCAGTTCTTC.

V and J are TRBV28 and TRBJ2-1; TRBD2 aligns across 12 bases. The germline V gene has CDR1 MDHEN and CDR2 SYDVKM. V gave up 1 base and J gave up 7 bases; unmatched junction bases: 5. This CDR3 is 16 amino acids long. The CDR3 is CASSLLTSGRRNEQFF. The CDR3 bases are TGTGCCAGCAGTTTATTGACTAGCGGGAGAAGGAATGAGCAGTTCTTC.

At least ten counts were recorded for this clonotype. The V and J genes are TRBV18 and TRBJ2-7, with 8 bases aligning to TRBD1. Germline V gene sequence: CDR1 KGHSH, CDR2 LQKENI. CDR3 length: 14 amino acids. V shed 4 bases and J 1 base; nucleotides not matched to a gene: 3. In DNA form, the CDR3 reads TGTGCCAGCTCACTGACAGGGGCATCCTACGAGCAGTACTTC. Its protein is CASSLTGASYEQYF. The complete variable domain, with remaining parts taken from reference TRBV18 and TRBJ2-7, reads NAGVMQNPRHLVRRRGQEARLRCSPMKGHSHVYWYRQLPEEGLKFMVYLQKENIIDESGMPKERFSAEFPKEGPSILRIQQVVRGDSAAYFCASSLTGASYEQYFGPGTRLTVT.

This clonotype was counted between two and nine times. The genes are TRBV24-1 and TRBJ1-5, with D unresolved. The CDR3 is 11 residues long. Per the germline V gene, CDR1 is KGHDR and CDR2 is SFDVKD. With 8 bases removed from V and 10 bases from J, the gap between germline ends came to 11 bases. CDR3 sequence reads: CATTRMIPQHF. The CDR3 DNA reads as TGTGCCACCACCCGAATGATTCCCCAGCATTTT.

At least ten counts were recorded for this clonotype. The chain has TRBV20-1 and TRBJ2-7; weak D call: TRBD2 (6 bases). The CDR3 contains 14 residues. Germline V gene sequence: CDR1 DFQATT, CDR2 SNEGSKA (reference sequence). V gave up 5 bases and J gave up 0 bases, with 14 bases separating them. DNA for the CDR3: TGCAGTGCTGGGGGAGGAGTCCTCTCCTACGAGCAGTACTTC. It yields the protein CSAGGGVLSYEQYF.

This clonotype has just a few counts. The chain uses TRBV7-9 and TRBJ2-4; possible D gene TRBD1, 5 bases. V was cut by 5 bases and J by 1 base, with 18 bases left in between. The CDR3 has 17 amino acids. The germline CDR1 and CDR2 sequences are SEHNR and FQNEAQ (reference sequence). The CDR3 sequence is CASSPRQRAVAKNIQYF. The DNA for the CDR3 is TGTGCCAGCAGCCCTCGACAGAGAGCTGTCGCCAAAAACATTCAGTACTTC.

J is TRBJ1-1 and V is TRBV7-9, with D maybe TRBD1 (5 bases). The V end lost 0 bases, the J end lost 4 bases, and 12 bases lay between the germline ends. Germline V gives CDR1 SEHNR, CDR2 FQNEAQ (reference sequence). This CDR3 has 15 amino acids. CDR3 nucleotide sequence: TGTGCCAGCAGCTTAGCGTTCAGGGAGGGCACTGAAGCTTTCTTT. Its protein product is CASSLAFREGTEAFF.

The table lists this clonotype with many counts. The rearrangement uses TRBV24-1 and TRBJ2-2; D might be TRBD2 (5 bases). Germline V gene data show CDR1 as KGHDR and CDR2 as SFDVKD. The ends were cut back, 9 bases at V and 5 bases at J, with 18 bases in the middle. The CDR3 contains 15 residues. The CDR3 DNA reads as TGTGCCACCGCTCCCCTGGCCTCGGGAACCGGGGAGCTGTTTTTT. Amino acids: CATAPLASGTGELFF.

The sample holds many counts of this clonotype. CDR3: CAVSNTAYEQYV. DNA of the CDR3: TGTGCCGTGTCAAATACCGCCTACGAGCAGTACGTC. This chain uses TRBV10-3 with TRBJ2-7; no clear D. Trimming removed 11 bases at V and 2 bases at J, with 13 bases between. From germline, CDR1 is ENHRY and CDR2 SYGVKD. The CDR3 consists of 12 residues.

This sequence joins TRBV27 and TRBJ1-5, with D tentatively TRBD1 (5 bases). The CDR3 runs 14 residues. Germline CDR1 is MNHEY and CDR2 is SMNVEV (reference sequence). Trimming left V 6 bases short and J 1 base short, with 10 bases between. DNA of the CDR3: TGTGCCAGCAGATCAGGGTTGAGCAATCAGCCCCAGCATTTT. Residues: CASRSGLSNQPQHF.

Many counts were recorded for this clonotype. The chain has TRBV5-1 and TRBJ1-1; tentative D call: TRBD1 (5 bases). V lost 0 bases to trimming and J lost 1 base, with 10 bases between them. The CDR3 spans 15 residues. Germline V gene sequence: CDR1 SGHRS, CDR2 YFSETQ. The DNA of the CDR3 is TGCGCCAGCAGCTTGGGGGGCCTCCGGAACACTGAAGCTTTCTTT. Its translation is CASSLGGLRNTEAFF.

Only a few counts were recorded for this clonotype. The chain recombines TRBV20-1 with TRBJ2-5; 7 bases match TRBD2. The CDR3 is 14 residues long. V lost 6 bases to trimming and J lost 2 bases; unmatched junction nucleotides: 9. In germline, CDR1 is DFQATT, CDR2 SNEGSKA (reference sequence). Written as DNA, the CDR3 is TGCAGTGCCCCTCCGGGGGGACCACAAGAGACCCAGTACTTC. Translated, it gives CSAPPGGPQETQYF.

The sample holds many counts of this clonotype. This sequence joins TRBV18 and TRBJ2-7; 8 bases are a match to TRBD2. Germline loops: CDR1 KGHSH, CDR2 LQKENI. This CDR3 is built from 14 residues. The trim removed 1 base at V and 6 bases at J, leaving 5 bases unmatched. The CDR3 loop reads CASSPRSGSGEQYF. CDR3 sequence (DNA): TGTGCCAGCTCACCACGAAGCGGGAGTGGCGAGCAGTACTTC.

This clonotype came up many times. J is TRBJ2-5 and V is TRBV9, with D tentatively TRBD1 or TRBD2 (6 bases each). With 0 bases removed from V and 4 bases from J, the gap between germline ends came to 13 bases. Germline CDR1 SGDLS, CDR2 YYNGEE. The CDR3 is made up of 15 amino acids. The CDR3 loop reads CASSVEGRGVETQYF. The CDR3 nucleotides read TGTGCCAGCAGCGTAGAGGGTAGGGGGGTAGAGACCCAGTACTTC.

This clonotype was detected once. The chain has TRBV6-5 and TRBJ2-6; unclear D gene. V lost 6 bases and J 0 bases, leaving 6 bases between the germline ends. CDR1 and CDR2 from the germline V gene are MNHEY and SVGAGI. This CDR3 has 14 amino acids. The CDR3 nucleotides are TGTGCCAGCAGCGGTAGCTCTGGGGCCAACGTCCTGACTTTC. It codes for CASSGSSGANVLTF.

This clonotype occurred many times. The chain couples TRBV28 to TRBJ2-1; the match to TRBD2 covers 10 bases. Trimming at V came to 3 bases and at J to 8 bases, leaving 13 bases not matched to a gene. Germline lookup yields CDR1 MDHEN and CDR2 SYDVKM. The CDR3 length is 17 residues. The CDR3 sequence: CASSFTSGKLPTDEQFF. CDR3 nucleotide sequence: TGTGCCAGCAGTTTCACTAGCGGGAAACTCCCCACGGATGAGCAGTTCTTC.

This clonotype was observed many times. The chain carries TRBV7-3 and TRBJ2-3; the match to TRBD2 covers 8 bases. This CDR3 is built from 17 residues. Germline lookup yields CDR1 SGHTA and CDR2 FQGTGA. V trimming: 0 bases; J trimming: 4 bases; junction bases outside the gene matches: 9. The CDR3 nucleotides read TGTGCCAGCAGCTTAACGAAGCGCAGCGGGAGCCCAGATACGCAGTATTTT. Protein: CASSLTKRSGSPDTQYF.

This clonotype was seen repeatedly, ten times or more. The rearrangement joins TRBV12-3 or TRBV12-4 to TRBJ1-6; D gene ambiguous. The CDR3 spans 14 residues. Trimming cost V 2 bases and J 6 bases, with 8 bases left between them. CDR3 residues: CASSLSTVNSPLHF. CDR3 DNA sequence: TGTGCCAGCAGTTTAAGTACAGTTAATTCACCCCTCCACTTT.